These T cell receptor beta chains were read from a single sample in a study of shared clonotypes between healthy human individuals. Assay used: immunoSEQ multiplex PCR; TCRdb lists only in-frame clones, some missing. The sample holds approximately 2.5 million clones, around 94% seen once. The source material was naive CD4+ T cells sorted from blood. These receptors were taken from a man younger than 35 in good health. Both conserved end residues are part of each CDR3. Each record gives: J gene, V gene, D gene, clone size, CDR3 DNA, CDR3 protein. The D gene is left open where the match is weak. The size field is filled for only some rows; it gives once, few, many or a size class.

TRBJ2-6 | TRBV28 | TRBD1 | NA | TGTGCCAGCAGTTTACGGGGACAGTTGATCTCTGGGGCCAACGTCCTGACTTTC | CASSLRGQLISGANVLTF
TRBJ1-1 | TRBV29-1 | NA | NA | TGCAGCGTTGAAGGGTTTGGCACTGAAGCTTTCTTT | CSVEGFGTEAFF
TRBJ2-2 | TRBV5-4 | TRBD1 | NA | TGTGCCAGCAGCTTGCGGACAGGGGACACCGGGGAGCTGTTTTTT | CASSLRTGDTGELFF
TRBJ1-4 | TRBV21-1 | NA | NA | TGTGCCAGCCCCATCGGGGGGGTTGGAGAAAAACTGTTTTTT | CASPIGGVGEKLFF
TRBJ1-3 | TRBV21-1 | NA | NA | TGTGCCAGCAGCAAATCAAGGGCACCCCGGGGGGCCATATATTTT | CASSKSRAPRGAIYF
TRBJ2-7 | TRBV6-5 | TRBD2 | NA | TGTGCCAGCAGTAGGACTAGCGGTACCTACGAGCAGTACTTC | CASSRTSGTYEQYF
TRBJ2-3 | TRBV28 | NA | NA | TGTGCCAGCAGTAGGGACTGGCTAGGGGACACAGATACGCAGTATTTT | CASSRDWLGDTDTQYF
TRBJ2-1 | TRBV4-3 | TRBD2 | once | TGCGCCAGCAGCCAAGATGGTCTAGCGGGAGGCAGGGGCAATGAGCAGTTCTTC | CASSQDGLAGGRGNEQFF
TRBJ2-1 | TRBV5-1 | TRBD2 | NA | TGCGCCAGCAGCTCTTCTAGCGGGTCCTACAATGAGCAGTTCTTC | CASSSSSGSYNEQFF
TRBJ1-3 | TRBV30 | NA | NA | TGTGCCTGGGGGTACGAGGACACCATATATTTT | CAWGYEDTIYF
TRBJ2-3 | TRBV7-3 | NA | NA | TGTGCCAGCAGCTTAACTGGCGTTGTGGGCACAGATACGCAGTATTTT | CASSLTGVVGTDTQYF
TRBJ1-4 | TRBV6-6 | NA | NA | TGTGCCAGCAGTAATGGACAGTTAAATGAAAAACTGTTTTTT | CASSNGQLNEKLFF
TRBJ2-1 | TRBV7-4 | NA | NA | TGTGCCAGCACCTCGACCGGGGGAACCTACAATGAGCAGTTCTTC | CASTSTGGTYNEQFF
TRBJ2-7 | TRBV5-1 | TRBD1 | once | TGCGCCAGCGGCCGGGACAGAGGAGTCTACGAGCAGTACTTC | CASGRDRGVYEQYF
TRBJ2-7 | TRBV7-9 | TRBD1 | NA | TGTGCCAGCAGCGACAGGGCCTACGAGCAGTACTTC | CASSDRAYEQYF
TRBJ1-1 | TRBV5-1 | NA | once | TGCGCCAGCAGCTTAGAGTTACCGAACACTGAAGCTTTCTTT | CASSLELPNTEAFF
TRBJ2-7 | TRBV18 | TRBD1 | NA | TGTGCCAGCTCACCGGGACAGGGCTCTCTCCACGAGCAGTACTTC | CASSPGQGSLHEQYF
TRBJ2-2 | TRBV4-1 | TRBD2 | NA | TGCGCCAGCAGCCAAGACCCTGGGACTAGCGGGAGACGATTCGCGAACACCGGGGAGCTGTTTTTT | CASSQDPGTSGRRFANTGELFF
TRBJ2-7 | TRBV11-2 | NA | NA | TGTGCCAGCAGCTTAGTTAGTGCGGGTGTTTACGAGCAGTACTTC | CASSLVSAGVYEQYF
TRBJ1-2 | TRBV5-6 | NA | NA | TGTGCCAGCAGCTTAGGGGAGAGAGACTATGGCTACACCTTC | CASSLGERDYGYTF
TRBJ1-1 | TRBV5-8 | NA | NA | TGTGCCAGCAGCTTTGGGGGGGTCAACACTGAAGCTTTCTTT | CASSFGGVNTEAFF
TRBJ2-7 | TRBV9 | TRBD2 | NA | TGTGCCAGCAGCGGAACTGGGACTAGCGGTGAGCAGTACTTC | CASSGTGTSGEQYF
TRBJ2-7 | TRBV5-1 | NA | NA | TGCGCCAGCAGCTTGGGGCAGGGGATCCACGAGCAGTACTTC | CASSLGQGIHEQYF
TRBJ2-7 | TRBV7-9 | NA | NA | TGTGCCAGCAGCCCCCAGGGGGTTAGCGGGGTCTCCTACGAGCAGTACTTC | CASSPQGVSGVSYEQYF
TRBJ2-7 | TRBV4-1 | NA | NA | TGCGCCAGCAGCCAAGGTCCAGGGGGGGCCACCTACGAGCAGTACTTC | CASSQGPGGATYEQYF
TRBJ2-1 | TRBV6-1 | NA | NA | TGTGCCAGCACTAATACAGGGAACTCCTACAATGAGCAGTTCTTC | CASTNTGNSYNEQFF
TRBJ1-4 | TRBV6-5 | NA | NA | TGTGCCAGCAGTTACTCGAATGGAAAACTGTTTTTT | CASSYSNGKLFF
TRBJ1-4 | TRBV6-5 | NA | NA | TGTGCCAGCGGAGAAGGGGTTCGTGGAAAACTGTTTTTT | CASGEGVRGKLFF
TRBJ1-3 | TRBV7-2 | NA | NA | TGTGCCAGCAGCTCCCTGCCCTCTGGAAACACCATATATTTT | CASSSLPSGNTIYF
TRBJ1-6 | TRBV6-6 | TRBD1 | NA | TGTGCCAGCAGTTCCGGACAGGGTGGATCACCCCTCCACTTT | CASSSGQGGSPLHF
TRBJ1-5 | TRBV5-1 | TRBD1 | once | TGCGCCAGCAGCTTGGCCGGACAGGGGAGCGGTCAGCCCCAGCATTTT | CASSLAGQGSGQPQHF